The rows below give T cell receptor beta chains drawn from one sample of a study of T cells in localized non-small cell lung cancer. Sequenced by immunoSEQ multiplex PCR; TCRdb stores in-frame clones only, minus some. The repertoire holds 20,000 to 30,000 clones, with roughly nine tenths as singletons. The specimen comprised peripheral blood, sampled before any cancer treatment. The receptors stem from a male donor older than 55 with stage I squamous cell lung carcinoma. Both conserved end residues are part of each CDR3. The D gene is left open where the match is weak. Clone size is stated in some rows and not others, as once, few, many or a class when expanded.

CDR3: CASSESGTAYF
DNA: TGCGCCAGCAGTGAGAGCGGGACCGCGTACTTC
J: TRBJ2-7
D: TRBD2
size: few
V: TRBV10-2

CDR3: CASRGGGEAFF
DNA: TGTGCCAGCCGGGGAGGCGGTGAAGCTTTCTTT
J: TRBJ1-1
D: NA
size: NA
V: TRBV5-4

CDR3: CASSLQTGSGEDTQYF
DNA: TGCGCCAGCAGCCTCCAAACCGGTAGCGGGGAGGATACGCAGTATTTT
J: TRBJ2-3
D: TRBD2
size: NA
V: TRBV4-3

CDR3: CASSWDPTSTDTQYF
DNA: TGTGCCAGCAGTTGGGACCCTACTAGCACAGATACGCAGTATTTT
J: TRBJ2-3
D: NA
size: NA
V: TRBV7-9

CDR3: CASSFLRAGAINYGYTF
DNA: TGTGCCAGCAGCTTCCTTCGGGCAGGGGCAATTAACTATGGCTACACCTTC
J: TRBJ1-2
D: NA
size: NA
V: TRBV5-4

CDR3: CANSDRAGEQFF
DNA: TGTGCCAACTCCGACAGGGCAGGTGAGCAGTTCTTC
J: TRBJ2-1
D: TRBD1
size: NA
V: TRBV5-4

CDR3: CASSLGSSDTQYF
DNA: TGTGCCAGCAGCCTGGGGAGCTCGGATACGCAGTATTTT
J: TRBJ2-3
D: NA
size: NA
V: TRBV7-9

CDR3: CASSLNTETEAFF
DNA: TGTGCCAGCAGCTTAAATACAGAGACTGAAGCTTTCTTT
J: TRBJ1-1
D: NA
size: NA
V: TRBV11-2

CDR3: CASRPGSNEQFF
DNA: TGTGCCAGCAGGCCAGGGAGCAATGAGCAGTTCTTC
J: TRBJ2-1
D: NA
size: NA
V: TRBV9

CDR3: CASGLVQRPITGAPYNEQFF
DNA: TGTGCTAGTGGTTTGGTACAACGACCCATTACAGGGGCGCCCTACAATGAGCAGTTCTTC
J: TRBJ2-1
D: TRBD1
size: NA
V: TRBV12-5

CDR3: CAGGGDRTDTQYF
DNA: TGTGCCGGAGGGGGGGACAGGACAGATACGCAGTATTTT
J: TRBJ2-3
D: NA
size: few
V: TRBV30

CDR3: CASSLLLTEQFF
DNA: TGTGCCAGCAGCTTGCTGCTCACGGAGCAGTTCTTC
J: TRBJ2-1
D: NA
size: once
V: TRBV7-2

CDR3: CASSLGDSGGTNEKLFF
DNA: TGTGCCAGCAGCTTAGGGGACAGTGGGGGGACTAATGAAAAACTGTTTTTT
J: TRBJ1-4
D: TRBD1
size: NA
V: TRBV7-2

CDR3: CASSEAAGATPFRGYTF
DNA: TGTGCCAGCAGTGAAGCAGCCGGAGCGACACCATTCAGGGGCTACACCTTC
J: TRBJ1-2
D: NA
size: NA
V: TRBV6-1

CDR3: CASSPGTSGSQGGELFF
DNA: TGTGCCAGCAGTCCCGGGACTAGCGGGTCCCAGGGCGGGGAGCTGTTTTTT
J: TRBJ2-2
D: TRBD2
size: NA
V: TRBV14

CDR3: CASSSGQSTGELFF
DNA: TGTGCCAGCAGCTCCGGACAGAGCACCGGGGAGCTGTTTTTT
J: TRBJ2-2
D: NA
size: NA
V: TRBV7-2

CDR3: CALRADTGELFF
DNA: TGCGCCTTAAGGGCAGACACCGGGGAGCTGTTTTTT
J: TRBJ2-2
D: NA
size: few
V: TRBV4-1

CDR3: CASSQVLGMGLATNEKLFF
DNA: TGCGCCAGCAGCCAAGTTCTTGGGATGGGTCTTGCAACTAATGAAAAACTGTTTTTT
J: TRBJ1-4
D: NA
size: NA
V: TRBV4-1

CDR3: CASSSGQGNYGYTF
DNA: TGTGCCAGCAGTAGCGGACAGGGTAACTATGGCTACACCTTC
J: TRBJ1-2
D: TRBD1
size: NA
V: TRBV6-5

CDR3: CASSYDWSVDYGYTF
DNA: TGTGCCAGCAGTTACGATTGGTCTGTGGACTATGGCTACACCTTC
J: TRBJ1-2
D: NA
size: NA
V: TRBV6-5

CDR3: CASSEGRSSNTGELFF
DNA: TGTGCCAGCAGTGAGGGCCGAAGCTCGAACACCGGGGAGCTGTTTTTT
J: TRBJ2-2
D: NA
size: NA
V: TRBV6-1

CDR3: CASSYPPGQSHEQYF
DNA: TGTGCCAGCAGTTACCCTCCAGGACAGAGCCACGAGCAGTACTTC
J: TRBJ2-7
D: NA
size: NA
V: TRBV6-6

CDR3: CASTTGTGVGDTQYF
DNA: TGTGCCAGCACCACCGGGACAGGGGTTGGAGATACGCAGTATTTT
J: TRBJ2-3
D: TRBD1
size: NA
V: TRBV5-6

CDR3: CASSIGTGGEREQFF
DNA: TGTGCCAGTAGTATCGGAACAGGAGGGGAGCGTGAGCAGTTCTTC
J: TRBJ2-1
D: NA
size: NA
V: TRBV19

CDR3: CASSQLQTGEAFF
DNA: TGCGCCAGCAGCCAATTACAGACAGGGGAAGCTTTCTTT
J: TRBJ1-1
D: TRBD1
size: few
V: TRBV4-1

CDR3: CAWSVTREGQYF
DNA: TGTGCCTGGAGTGTAACCCGGGAGGGGCAGTACTTC
J: TRBJ2-7
D: TRBD2
size: NA
V: TRBV30

CDR3: CSASTVAATNEKLFF
DNA: TGTAGCGCCTCGACGGTCGCCGCAACTAATGAAAAACTGTTTTTT
J: TRBJ1-4
D: NA
size: NA
V: TRBV29-1

CDR3: CASSPMTTPPGEQYF
DNA: TGTGCCAGCTCACCCATGACAACCCCGCCTGGGGAGCAGTACTTC
J: TRBJ2-7
D: NA
size: NA
V: TRBV18

CDR3: CASSPGADNEQFF
DNA: TGTGCCAGCAGCCCTGGCGCAGACAATGAGCAGTTCTTC
J: TRBJ2-1
D: NA
size: NA
V: TRBV5-6

CDR3: CAWKNRGGSEAFF
DNA: TGTGCCTGGAAAAATCGGGGCGGGAGTGAAGCTTTCTTT
J: TRBJ1-1
D: NA
size: NA
V: TRBV30

CDR3: CATSRDRHRNTIYF
DNA: TGTGCCACCAGCAGAGACAGACATAGGAACACCATATATTTT
J: TRBJ1-3
D: NA
size: NA
V: TRBV15

CDR3: CATTGSNSYEQYF
DNA: TGTGCCACCACAGGGTCCAACTCCTACGAGCAGTACTTC
J: TRBJ2-7
D: NA
size: NA
V: TRBV10-3

CDR3: CASSVAGTGGTGANVLTF
DNA: TGTGCCAGCAGCGTAGCCGGGACAGGGGGCACTGGGGCCAACGTCCTGACTTTC
J: TRBJ2-6
D: TRBD1
size: NA
V: TRBV9

CDR3: CASSLIGSHQETQYF
DNA: TGTGCCAGCTCACTAATCGGGAGCCACCAAGAGACCCAGTACTTC
J: TRBJ2-5
D: NA
size: NA
V: TRBV18

CDR3: CASSPEGWFQGRTGELFF
DNA: TGTGCCAGCAGCCCCGAGGGATGGTTTCAGGGGCGTACCGGGGAGCTGTTTTTT
J: TRBJ2-2
D: NA
size: NA
V: TRBV7-9

CDR3: CASSFPGTYGYTF
DNA: TGTGCCAGCAGCTTTCCCGGGACGTATGGCTACACCTTC
J: TRBJ1-2
D: NA
size: NA
V: TRBV5-8

CDR3: CASSRQGNSYNEQFF
DNA: TGTGCCAGTAGTAGACAGGGAAACTCCTACAATGAGCAGTTCTTC
J: TRBJ2-1
D: TRBD1
size: NA
V: TRBV19

CDR3: CASSQVGALYNEQFF
DNA: TGCGCCAGCAGCCAAGTCGGGGCGCTATACAATGAGCAGTTCTTC
J: TRBJ2-1
D: NA
size: once
V: TRBV4-3

CDR3: CASSYYPMESWTEAFF
DNA: TGTGCCAGCAGTTACTATCCCATGGAGTCGTGGACTGAAGCTTTCTTT
J: TRBJ1-1
D: NA
size: few
V: TRBV6-5

CDR3: CASSILGGQGYNEQFF
DNA: TGTGCCAGTAGTATATTGGGGGGACAGGGGTACAATGAGCAGTTCTTC
J: TRBJ2-1
D: TRBD1
size: NA
V: TRBV19

CDR3: CASSPGGVKVYNEQFF
DNA: TGTGCCAGCTCACCGGGCGGGGTTAAGGTCTACAATGAGCAGTTCTTC
J: TRBJ2-1
D: NA
size: NA
V: TRBV18

CDR3: CASSGRDRAIHGYTF
DNA: TGTGCCAGCAGCGGCCGGGACAGGGCTATTCATGGCTACACCTTC
J: TRBJ1-2
D: TRBD1
size: NA
V: TRBV9

CDR3: CASSSSGPVGTQYF
DNA: TGCGCCAGCAGCTCTTCGGGACCCGTCGGGACCCAGTACTTC
J: TRBJ2-5
D: NA
size: NA
V: TRBV5-1

CDR3: CASSPPGLAGAGTDTQYF
DNA: TGTGCCAGCTCACCCCCAGGACTAGCGGGAGCCGGGACAGATACGCAGTATTTT
J: TRBJ2-3
D: TRBD2
size: NA
V: TRBV18

CDR3: CASSVGNQETQYF
DNA: TGTGCCAGCAGCGTAGGCAACCAAGAGACCCAGTACTTC
J: TRBJ2-5
D: NA
size: NA
V: TRBV9

CDR3: CSAYRNTEAFF
DNA: TGCAGTGCTTACAGGAACACTGAAGCTTTCTTT
J: TRBJ1-1
D: NA
size: NA
V: TRBV20-1

CDR3: CASSLYNPVNTEAFF
DNA: TGTGCCAGCAGCTTATATAACCCGGTGAACACTGAAGCTTTCTTT
J: TRBJ1-1
D: NA
size: NA
V: TRBV5-6

CDR3: CASSLAGPHEQYF
DNA: TGTGCCAGCAGCTTGGCAGGGCCCCACGAGCAGTACTTC
J: TRBJ2-7
D: NA
size: NA
V: TRBV5-4

CDR3: CASSEALLYNEQFF
DNA: TGTGCCAGCAGTGAAGCGCTTCTCTACAATGAGCAGTTCTTC
J: TRBJ2-1
D: NA
size: NA
V: TRBV6-1

CDR3: CASSLSPGELFF
DNA: TGTGCCAGCAGCCTTAGTCCCGGGGAGCTGTTTTTT
J: TRBJ2-2
D: NA
size: NA
V: TRBV5-4

CDR3: CASSEGTSGYTDTQYF
DNA: TGCGCCAGCAGTGAAGGGACTAGCGGCTACACAGATACGCAGTATTTT
J: TRBJ2-3
D: TRBD2
size: NA
V: TRBV10-2

CDR3: CASSEGTGVVYGYTF
DNA: TGTGCCAGCAGTGAAGGAACAGGGGTCGTCTATGGCTACACCTTC
J: TRBJ1-2
D: TRBD1
size: NA
V: TRBV6-4

CDR3: CASSRKEDQPQHF
DNA: TGTGCCAGCAGTCGAAAGGAGGATCAGCCCCAGCATTTT
J: TRBJ1-5
D: NA
size: NA
V: TRBV6-5

CDR3: CASSGTGTAGEQFF
DNA: TGTGCCAGCAGTGGCACCGGGACAGCAGGTGAGCAGTTCTTC
J: TRBJ2-1
D: TRBD1
size: NA
V: TRBV6-1

CDR3: CASSVASGSTDTQYF
DNA: TGTGCCAGCAGCGTAGCTAGCGGATCCACAGATACGCAGTATTTT
J: TRBJ2-3
D: TRBD2
size: NA
V: TRBV9

CDR3: CASSLDVYNEQFF
DNA: TGTGCCAGCAGCTTAGATGTTTACAATGAGCAGTTCTTC
J: TRBJ2-1
D: NA
size: NA
V: TRBV7-2

CDR3: CASSFVDRGINEQFF
DNA: TGTGCCAGCAGCTTCGTGGACAGGGGCATCAATGAGCAGTTCTTC
J: TRBJ2-1
D: TRBD1
size: NA
V: TRBV5-6

CDR3: CASKGSGDGPGPQHF
DNA: TGTGCCAGCAAAGGGTCCGGTGATGGGCCCGGGCCCCAGCATTTT
J: TRBJ1-5
D: NA
size: NA
V: TRBV6-5